The text below deals with one T cell receptor beta chain. Described time point: pretreatment peripheral blood. The ends lost 6 bases at V and 8 bases at J; junction bases unmatched: 18. There are 17 residues in the CDR3. The germline V gene has CDR1 SGHTA and CDR2 FQGNSA. The data were obtained in a study of PD-L1 blockade in urothelial cancer. Study-wide context: Between 0 and 3 prior chemotherapy regimens had been given to patients.

Sequencing used immunoSEQ multiplex PCR; TCRdb keeps in-frame clones, though not all of them. The sample includes some 50,000 clones, approximately 88% of them seen just once. The J gene is TRBJ2-1, the V gene TRBV7-2, with TRBD2 matching 8 bases. Sequenced here: PBMCs, sampled around atezolizumab (anti-PD-L1) treatment. The receptor was isolated from a woman in her sixties with urothelial cancer. The CDR3: CASSQEPGLALWDEQFF. The CDR3, as DNA: TGTGCCAGCAGTCAAGAACCCGGACTAGCCCTATGGGATGAGCAGTTCTTC. Looking up the rest from reference TRBV7-2 and TRBJ2-1 gives the full variable domain: GAGVSQSPSNKVTEKGKDVELRCDPISGHTALYWYRQSLGQGLEFLIYFQGNSAPDKSGLPSDRFSAERTGGSVSTLTIQRTQQEDSAVYLCASSQEPGLALWDEQFFGPGTRLTVL.